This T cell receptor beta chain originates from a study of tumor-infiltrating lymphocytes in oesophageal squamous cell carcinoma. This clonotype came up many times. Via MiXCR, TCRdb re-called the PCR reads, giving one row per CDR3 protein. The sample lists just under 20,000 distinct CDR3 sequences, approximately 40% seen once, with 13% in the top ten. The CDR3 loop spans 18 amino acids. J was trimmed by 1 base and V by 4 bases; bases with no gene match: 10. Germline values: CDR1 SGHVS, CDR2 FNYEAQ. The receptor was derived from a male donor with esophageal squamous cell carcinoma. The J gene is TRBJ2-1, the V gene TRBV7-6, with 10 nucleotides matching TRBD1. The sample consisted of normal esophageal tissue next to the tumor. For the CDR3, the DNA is TGTGCCAGCAGCTCCAGGCCCGACAGGGGGCAGTCCTACAATGAGCAGTTCTTC. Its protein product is CASSSRPDRGQSYNEQFF.